This TCR beta chain appears in the sequencing data of a study of molecular identifiers for immune sequencing clone quantification. Findings of the study overall: Among effectors, clones above 20 RNA copies held over 98% of molecules; among naive cells, under 1%. Spiked TCR RNA from one Jurkat cell reportedly showed up when mixed among 1 million or so naive cells.

Preparation of naive CD8 libraries involved roughly 18,000 to 1,100,000 sorted cells and 10%, 30% or 50% RNA. Sorting selected naive CD8 T cells with a CD8+CD4-CCR7+CD45RA+ phenotype. TCRdb independently ran MiXCR on the PCR reads; one entry per CDR3 protein. Of 85,000 to 100,000 distinct CDR3 sequences listed, roughly 21% were seen once; the top ten hold 0.85% to 1.2%. The sample holds many counts of this clonotype. Antigen unknown. Per germline, CDR1 PRHDT and CDR2 FYEKMQ (reference sequence). There are 15 residues in the CDR3. Between the trimmed V and J ends, which lost 1 base and 6 bases, there was a span of 15 bases.

The sequence was obtained from a human donor in good health. Some libraries in this study had Jurkat cell RNA spiked in. Input material: naive CD8+ T cells from blood, with Jurkat cell RNA spiked in. Subset meaning: FACS-sorted CD8+CD4-CCR7+CD45RA+ naive T cells. The chain uses TRBV13 and TRBJ2-5, with D tentatively TRBD1 or TRBD2 (5 bases each). The CDR3 loop is CASSLVLGEGKTQYF. As DNA, the CDR3 is TGTGCCAGCAGCTTAGTACTGGGGGAAGGGAAGACCCAGTACTTC.